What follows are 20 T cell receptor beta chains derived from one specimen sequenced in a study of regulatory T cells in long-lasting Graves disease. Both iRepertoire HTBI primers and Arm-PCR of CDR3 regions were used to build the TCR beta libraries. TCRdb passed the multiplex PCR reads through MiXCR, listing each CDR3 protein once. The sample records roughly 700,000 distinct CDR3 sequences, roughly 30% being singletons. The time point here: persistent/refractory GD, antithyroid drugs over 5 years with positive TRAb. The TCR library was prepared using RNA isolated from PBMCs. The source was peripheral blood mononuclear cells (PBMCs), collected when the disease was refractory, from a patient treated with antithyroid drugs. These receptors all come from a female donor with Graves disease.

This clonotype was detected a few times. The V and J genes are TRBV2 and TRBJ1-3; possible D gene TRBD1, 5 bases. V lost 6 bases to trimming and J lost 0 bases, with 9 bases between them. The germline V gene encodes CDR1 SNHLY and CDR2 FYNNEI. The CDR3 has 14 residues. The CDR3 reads CASRSGASGNTIYF. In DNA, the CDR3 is TGTGCCAGCAGGAGTGGGGCCTCTGGAAACACCATATATTTT.

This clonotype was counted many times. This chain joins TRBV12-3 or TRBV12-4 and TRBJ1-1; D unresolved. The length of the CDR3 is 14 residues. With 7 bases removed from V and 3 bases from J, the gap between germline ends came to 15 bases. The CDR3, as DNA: TGTGCCAGCACCCCTACCGGCGGTTACACTGAAGCTTTCTTT. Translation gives CASTPTGGYTEAFF.

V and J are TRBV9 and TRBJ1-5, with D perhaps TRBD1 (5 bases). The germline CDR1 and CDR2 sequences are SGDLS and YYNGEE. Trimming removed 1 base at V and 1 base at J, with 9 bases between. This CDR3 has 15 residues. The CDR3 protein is CASSVRGESNQPQHF. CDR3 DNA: TGTGCCAGCAGCGTACGGGGCGAAAGCAATCAGCCCCAGCATTTT. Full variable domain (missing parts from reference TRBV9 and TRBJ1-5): DSGVTQTPKHLITATGQRVTLRCSPRSGDLSVYWYQQSLDQGLQFLIQYYNGEERAKGNILERFSAQQFPDLHSELNLSSLELGDSALYFCASSVRGESNQPQHFGDGTRLSIL.

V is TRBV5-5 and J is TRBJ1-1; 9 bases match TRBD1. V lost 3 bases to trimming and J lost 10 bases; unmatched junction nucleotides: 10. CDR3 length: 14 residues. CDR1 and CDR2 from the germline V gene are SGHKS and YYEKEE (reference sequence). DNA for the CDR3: TGTGCCAGCAGCTCGGACGACAGGGGGTATCGAGCTTTCTTT. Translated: CASSSDDRGYRAFF.

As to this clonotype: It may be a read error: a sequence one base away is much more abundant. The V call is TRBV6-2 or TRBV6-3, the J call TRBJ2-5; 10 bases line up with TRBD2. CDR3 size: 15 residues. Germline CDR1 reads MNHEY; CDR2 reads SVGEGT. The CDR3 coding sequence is TGTACCAGCAGTTACCGAAGCGGGAGGGAAGAGACCCAGTACTTC. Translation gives CTSSYRSGREETQYF.

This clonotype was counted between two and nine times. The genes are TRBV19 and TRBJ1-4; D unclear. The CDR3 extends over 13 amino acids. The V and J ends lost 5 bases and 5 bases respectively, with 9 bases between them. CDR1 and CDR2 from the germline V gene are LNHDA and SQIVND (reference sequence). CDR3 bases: TGTGCCAGTAGTCCCCCCCGGAATGAAAAACTGTTTTTT. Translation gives CASSPPRNEKLFF.

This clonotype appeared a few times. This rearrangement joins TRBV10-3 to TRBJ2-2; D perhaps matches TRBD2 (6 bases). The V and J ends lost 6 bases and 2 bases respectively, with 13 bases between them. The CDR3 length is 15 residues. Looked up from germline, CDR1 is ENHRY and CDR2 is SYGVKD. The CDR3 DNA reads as TGTGCCATCAGGGGTAATAGCGGTAACACCGGGGAGCTGTTTTTT. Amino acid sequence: CAIRGNSGNTGELFF.

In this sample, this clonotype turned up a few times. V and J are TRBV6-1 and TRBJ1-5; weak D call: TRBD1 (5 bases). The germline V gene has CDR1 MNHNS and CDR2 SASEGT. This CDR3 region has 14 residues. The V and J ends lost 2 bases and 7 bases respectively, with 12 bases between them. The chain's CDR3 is CASSESGRDQPQHF. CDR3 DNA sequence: TGTGCCAGCAGTGAATCAGGCAGGGACCAGCCCCAGCATTTT.

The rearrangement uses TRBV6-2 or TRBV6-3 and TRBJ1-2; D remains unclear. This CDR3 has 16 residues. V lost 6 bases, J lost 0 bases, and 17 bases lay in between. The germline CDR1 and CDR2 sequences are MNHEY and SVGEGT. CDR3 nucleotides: TGTGCCAGCAGCGGACTCGCCGAAAATGCTAACTATGGCTACACCTTC. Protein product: CASSGLAENANYGYTF.

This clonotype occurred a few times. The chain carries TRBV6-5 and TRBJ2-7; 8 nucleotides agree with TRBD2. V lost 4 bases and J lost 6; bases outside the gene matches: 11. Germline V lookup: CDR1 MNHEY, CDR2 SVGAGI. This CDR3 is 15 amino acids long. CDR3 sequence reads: CASSLRAGAVSEQYF. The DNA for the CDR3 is TGTGCCAGCAGTTTGAGAGCGGGAGCCGTAAGCGAGCAGTACTTC.

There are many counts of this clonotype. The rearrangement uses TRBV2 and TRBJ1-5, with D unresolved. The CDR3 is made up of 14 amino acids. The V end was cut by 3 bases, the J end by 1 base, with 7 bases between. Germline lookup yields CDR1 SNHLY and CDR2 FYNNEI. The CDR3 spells CASSDRRSNQPQHF. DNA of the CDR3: TGTGCCAGCAGTGACAGGCGGAGCAATCAGCCCCAGCATTTT.

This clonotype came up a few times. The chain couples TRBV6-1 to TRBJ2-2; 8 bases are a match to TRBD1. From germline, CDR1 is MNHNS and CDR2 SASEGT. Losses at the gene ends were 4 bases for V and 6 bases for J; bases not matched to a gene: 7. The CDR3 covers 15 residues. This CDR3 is CASSGLRGQAGELFF. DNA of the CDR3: TGTGCCAGCAGTGGTCTCAGGGGGCAAGCCGGGGAGCTGTTTTTT.

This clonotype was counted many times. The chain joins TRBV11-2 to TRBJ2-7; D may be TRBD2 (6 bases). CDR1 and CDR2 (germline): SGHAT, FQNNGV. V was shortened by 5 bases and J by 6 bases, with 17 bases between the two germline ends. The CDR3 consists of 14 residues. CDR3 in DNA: TGTGCCAGCAGCCTCCCGGTCGGGGGTAGCGAGCAGTACTTC. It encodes CASSLPVGGSEQYF.

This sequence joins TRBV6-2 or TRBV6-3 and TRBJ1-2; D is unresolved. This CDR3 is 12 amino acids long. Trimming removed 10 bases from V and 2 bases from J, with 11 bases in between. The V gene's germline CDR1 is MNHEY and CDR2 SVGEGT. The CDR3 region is CAIARRNYGYTF. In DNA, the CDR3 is TGTGCCATCGCCAGGAGGAACTATGGCTACACCTTC.

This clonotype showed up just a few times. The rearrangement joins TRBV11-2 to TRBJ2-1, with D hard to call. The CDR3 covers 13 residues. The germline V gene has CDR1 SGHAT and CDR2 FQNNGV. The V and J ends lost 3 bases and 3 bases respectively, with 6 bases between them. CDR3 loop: CASSLESYNEQFF. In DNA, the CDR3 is TGTGCCAGCAGCTTGGAAAGCTACAATGAGCAGTTCTTC. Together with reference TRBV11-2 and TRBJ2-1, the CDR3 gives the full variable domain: EAGVAQSPRYKIIEKRQSVAFWCNPISGHATLYWYQQILGQGPKLLIQFQNNGVVDDSQLPKDRFSAERLKGVDSTLKIQPAKLEDSAVYLCASSLESYNEQFFGPGTRLTVL.

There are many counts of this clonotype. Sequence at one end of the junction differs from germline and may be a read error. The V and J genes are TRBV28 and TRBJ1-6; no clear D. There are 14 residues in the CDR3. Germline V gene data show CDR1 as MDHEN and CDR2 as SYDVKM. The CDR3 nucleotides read TGCGCCAGCAGCGGGAGTTCCTATAATTCACCCCTCCACTTT. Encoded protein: CASSGSSYNSPLHF.

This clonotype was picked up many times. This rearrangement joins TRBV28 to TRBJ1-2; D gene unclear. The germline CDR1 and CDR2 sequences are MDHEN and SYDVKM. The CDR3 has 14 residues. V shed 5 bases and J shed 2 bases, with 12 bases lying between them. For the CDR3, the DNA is TGTGCCAGCAGTCCAGCCCCGGGCAACTATGGCTACACCTTC. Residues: CASSPAPGNYGYTF.

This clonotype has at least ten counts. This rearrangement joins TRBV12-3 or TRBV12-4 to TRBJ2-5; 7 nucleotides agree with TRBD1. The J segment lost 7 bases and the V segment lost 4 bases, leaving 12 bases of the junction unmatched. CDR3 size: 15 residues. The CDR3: CASSWGYQNRGTQYF. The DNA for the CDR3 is TGTGCCAGCAGTTGGGGCTATCAAAACAGGGGGACCCAGTACTTC.

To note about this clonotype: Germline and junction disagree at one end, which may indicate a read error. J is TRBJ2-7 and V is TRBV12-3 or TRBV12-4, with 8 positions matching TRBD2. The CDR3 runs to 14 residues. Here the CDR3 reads CANSLASGSYEQYF. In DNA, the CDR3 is TGTGCCAACAGTTTAGCGAGCGGGAGCTACGAGCAGTACTTC.

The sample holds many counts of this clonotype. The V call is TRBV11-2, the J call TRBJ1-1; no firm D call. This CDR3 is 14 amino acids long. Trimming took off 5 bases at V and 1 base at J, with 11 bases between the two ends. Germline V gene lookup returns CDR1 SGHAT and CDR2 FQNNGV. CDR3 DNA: TGTGCCAGCAGCCCACCCCCTCAGAACACTGAAGCTTTCTTT. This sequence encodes CASSPPPQNTEAFF.